One T cell receptor beta chain is described in this entry. Its antigen is still unknown. The data were obtained in a study of T cells in Graves' hyperthyroidism and ophthalmopathy. Exclusion of patients followed from uncontrolled infection, other autoimmune disease, pregnancy or lactation. The TCR beta CDR3 regions underwent amplification using RNA transcripts as the source. During a first-round RT-PCR of the TCR CDR3, the HTBI primer set was used. TCRdb fed the multiplex PCR reads into MiXCR, producing one record per CDR3 protein. Seen here are about 840,000 distinct CDR3 sequences, about 38% observed once, and the top ten hold over 8%. Overall study results and limits: A 13 V-J signature model discriminated ophthalmopathy versus stable hyperthyroidism.

This TCR came from a man between 18 and 29 years old with Graves' hyperthyroidism. The sample comprised blood.

The DNA of the CDR3 is TGCAGTGCTATAACTAGCGGGAGCTCCGGAGTAGATAAAGAGACCCAGTACTTC. The encoded protein is CSAITSGSSGVDKETQYF. The chain has TRBV20-1 and TRBJ2-5, with 11 bases aligning to TRBD2. Trimming cost V 4 bases and J 3 bases; bases outside gene matches: 16. The CDR3 is made up of 18 amino acids. Germline V gene lookup returns CDR1 DFQATT and CDR2 SNEGSKA (reference sequence).